These T cell receptor beta chains were read from a single sample in a study of CD8 T cells in Susac syndrome. TCRdb re-analysed the immunoSEQ multiplex PCR reads in MiXCR, keeping a single row per CDR3 protein. The table has 120,000 to 150,000 distinct CDR3 sequences, 90% to 95% seen once. Sequenced input: CD4+ T cells from PBMCs. These receptors originate from a human donor with multiple sclerosis. CDR3s include the opening cysteine and the closing phenylalanine or tryptophan. Fields, in order: J gene, V gene, clone size, CDR3 length, CDR3 protein. Clone size is stated in some rows and not others, as once, few, many or a class when expanded.

j_call: TRBJ2-3
v_call: TRBV4-3
clone_size: NA
cdr3_length: 18
cdr3_aa: CASSHATRLGGGTDTQYF

j_call: TRBJ1-2
v_call: TRBV29-1
clone_size: NA
cdr3_length: 15
cdr3_aa: CSVETLGFGDYGYTF

j_call: TRBJ2-5
v_call: TRBV2
clone_size: NA
cdr3_length: 14
cdr3_aa: CASSIPPEGETQYF

j_call: TRBJ1-2
v_call: TRBV3-1
clone_size: NA
cdr3_length: 14
cdr3_aa: CASSPLDRGVGYTF

j_call: TRBJ2-3
v_call: TRBV20-1
clone_size: NA
cdr3_length: 14
cdr3_aa: CSARDRVVTDTQYF

j_call: TRBJ2-7
v_call: TRBV9
clone_size: NA
cdr3_length: 14
cdr3_aa: CASSVDYGTYEQYF

j_call: TRBJ1-6
v_call: TRBV28
clone_size: NA
cdr3_length: 14
cdr3_aa: CASSLLPYNSPLHF

j_call: TRBJ1-2
v_call: TRBV7-2
clone_size: NA
cdr3_length: 15
cdr3_aa: CASSKVTGTIGGYTF

j_call: TRBJ1-4
v_call: TRBV20-1
clone_size: NA
cdr3_length: 12
cdr3_aa: CSAGNFNEKLFF

j_call: TRBJ2-2
v_call: TRBV12-3/TRBV12-4
clone_size: few
cdr3_length: 12
cdr3_aa: CASSLPSGELFF

j_call: TRBJ2-7
v_call: TRBV27
clone_size: NA
cdr3_length: 13
cdr3_aa: CASSGGDHFEQYF

j_call: TRBJ2-1
v_call: TRBV24-1
clone_size: NA
cdr3_length: 15
cdr3_aa: CATQNPGGNYNEQFF

j_call: TRBJ2-1
v_call: TRBV3-1
clone_size: NA
cdr3_length: 15
cdr3_aa: CASSKSGGRGSEQFF

j_call: TRBJ1-1
v_call: TRBV27
clone_size: NA
cdr3_length: 14
cdr3_aa: CASRGGQVNTEAFF

j_call: TRBJ1-5
v_call: TRBV20-1
clone_size: once
cdr3_length: 13
cdr3_aa: CSAKGHQIQPQHF

j_call: TRBJ2-3
v_call: TRBV12-3/TRBV12-4
clone_size: NA
cdr3_length: 13
cdr3_aa: CASSTGNWDTQYF

j_call: TRBJ2-3
v_call: TRBV29-1
clone_size: NA
cdr3_length: 14
cdr3_aa: CSVVPRGHTDTQYF

j_call: TRBJ2-1
v_call: TRBV24-1
clone_size: NA
cdr3_length: 11
cdr3_aa: CATRKLHEQFF

j_call: TRBJ1-1
v_call: TRBV3-1
clone_size: NA
cdr3_length: 18
cdr3_aa: CASSQEGELGQLNTEAFF

j_call: TRBJ2-7
v_call: TRBV7-2
clone_size: NA
cdr3_length: 14
cdr3_aa: CASTRRGSAHEQYF

j_call: TRBJ2-2
v_call: TRBV3-1
clone_size: NA
cdr3_length: 13
cdr3_aa: CASSQLYTGELFF

j_call: TRBJ2-1
v_call: TRBV28
clone_size: NA
cdr3_length: 13
cdr3_aa: CASSLPFRPEQFF

j_call: TRBJ1-2
v_call: TRBV5-1
clone_size: NA
cdr3_length: 14
cdr3_aa: CASSLGQAAYGYTF

j_call: TRBJ1-2
v_call: TRBV25-1
clone_size: NA
cdr3_length: 11
cdr3_aa: CASSGGYGYTF

j_call: TRBJ2-3
v_call: TRBV13
clone_size: NA
cdr3_length: 17
cdr3_aa: CASSLPLGQSGTDTQYF

j_call: TRBJ2-3
v_call: TRBV28
clone_size: NA
cdr3_length: 12
cdr3_aa: CASSLEPNTQYF

j_call: TRBJ1-2
v_call: TRBV12-3/TRBV12-4
clone_size: NA
cdr3_length: 16
cdr3_aa: CASQTSKGGGPSGYTF

j_call: TRBJ2-7
v_call: TRBV7-9
clone_size: once
cdr3_length: 14
cdr3_aa: CASSLVRESDEQYF

j_call: TRBJ2-2
v_call: TRBV3-1
clone_size: NA
cdr3_length: 16
cdr3_aa: CASSQGGGGITGELFF

j_call: TRBJ1-5
v_call: TRBV29-1
clone_size: once
cdr3_length: 13
cdr3_aa: CSVEDRRGQPQHF

j_call: TRBJ2-1
v_call: TRBV4-1
clone_size: NA
cdr3_length: 17
cdr3_aa: CASSHIPGLGPYNEQFF

j_call: TRBJ2-1
v_call: TRBV27
clone_size: NA
cdr3_length: 15
cdr3_aa: CASSSSPRGYNGQFF

j_call: TRBJ1-2
v_call: TRBV2
clone_size: few
cdr3_length: 14
cdr3_aa: CASSVGTGNYGYTF

j_call: TRBJ2-7
v_call: TRBV5-6
clone_size: once
cdr3_length: 14
cdr3_aa: CASSWTGDVDEQYF

j_call: TRBJ1-1
v_call: TRBV30
clone_size: once
cdr3_length: 14
cdr3_aa: CAWSAPLGGTEAFF

j_call: TRBJ2-7
v_call: TRBV7-8
clone_size: NA
cdr3_length: 15
cdr3_aa: CASSPTWYLLYEQYF

j_call: TRBJ2-5
v_call: TRBV28
clone_size: NA
cdr3_length: 14
cdr3_aa: CASRQGQFTETQYF

j_call: TRBJ2-6
v_call: TRBV7-2
clone_size: NA
cdr3_length: 13
cdr3_aa: CASSFNGANVLTF

j_call: TRBJ2-1
v_call: TRBV6-2/TRBV6-3
clone_size: NA
cdr3_length: 17
cdr3_aa: CASSYSNPLGVYNEQFF

j_call: TRBJ1-2
v_call: TRBV20-1
clone_size: NA
cdr3_length: 13
cdr3_aa: CSAFSGEAYGYTF

j_call: TRBJ1-6
v_call: TRBV12-3/TRBV12-4
clone_size: once
cdr3_length: 14
cdr3_aa: CASSLRGVGSPLHF

j_call: TRBJ2-3
v_call: TRBV7-2
clone_size: NA
cdr3_length: 14
cdr3_aa: CASSLGTFTDTQYF

j_call: TRBJ1-1
v_call: TRBV30
clone_size: NA
cdr3_length: 14
cdr3_aa: CAWMGGLLNTEAFF

j_call: TRBJ2-5
v_call: TRBV20-1
clone_size: NA
cdr3_length: 14
cdr3_aa: CSAGTGTLKETQYF

j_call: TRBJ2-2
v_call: TRBV29-1
clone_size: NA
cdr3_length: 15
cdr3_aa: CSADHSGGNTGELFF

j_call: TRBJ1-6
v_call: TRBV20-1
clone_size: NA
cdr3_length: 15
cdr3_aa: CSARVNGQGGSPLHF

j_call: TRBJ1-2
v_call: TRBV30
clone_size: NA
cdr3_length: 12
cdr3_aa: CAWSRTGYGYTF

j_call: TRBJ1-2
v_call: TRBV20-1
clone_size: NA
cdr3_length: 11
cdr3_aa: CSARTGHGYTF

j_call: TRBJ2-1
v_call: TRBV7-7
clone_size: NA
cdr3_length: 13
cdr3_aa: CASSLVPEGSQFF

j_call: TRBJ2-7
v_call: TRBV23-1
clone_size: NA
cdr3_length: 16
cdr3_aa: CASSQTRRGVPYEQYF

j_call: TRBJ2-5
v_call: TRBV29-1
clone_size: NA
cdr3_length: 12
cdr3_aa: CSVEVQQETQYF

j_call: TRBJ1-1
v_call: TRBV3-1
clone_size: NA
cdr3_length: 14
cdr3_aa: CASSQGRQRNEAFF

j_call: TRBJ1-1
v_call: TRBV24-1
clone_size: NA
cdr3_length: 13
cdr3_aa: CATSVGVNTEAFF